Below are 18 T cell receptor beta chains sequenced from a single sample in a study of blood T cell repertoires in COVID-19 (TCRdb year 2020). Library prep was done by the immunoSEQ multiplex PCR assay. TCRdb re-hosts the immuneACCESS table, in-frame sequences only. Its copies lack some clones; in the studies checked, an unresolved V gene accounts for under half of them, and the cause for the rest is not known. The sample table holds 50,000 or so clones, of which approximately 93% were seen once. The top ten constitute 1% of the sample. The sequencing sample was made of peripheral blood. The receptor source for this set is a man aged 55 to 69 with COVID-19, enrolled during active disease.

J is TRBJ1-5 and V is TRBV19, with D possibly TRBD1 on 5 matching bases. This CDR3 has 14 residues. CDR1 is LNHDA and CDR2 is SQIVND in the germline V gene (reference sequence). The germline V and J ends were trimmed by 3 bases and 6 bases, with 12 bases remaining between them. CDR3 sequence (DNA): TGTGCCAGTAGTATGTCCGGGGGAACTCAGCCCCAGCATTTT. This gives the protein CASSMSGGTQPQHF.

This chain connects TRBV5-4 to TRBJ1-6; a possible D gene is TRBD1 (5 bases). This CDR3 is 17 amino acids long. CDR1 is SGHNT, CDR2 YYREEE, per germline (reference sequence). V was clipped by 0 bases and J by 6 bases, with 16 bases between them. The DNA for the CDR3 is TGTGCCAGCAGCTTGGTGGCAGCACATGGGGCTAATTCACCCCTCCACTTT. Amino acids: CASSLVAAHGANSPLHF.

The CDR3 reads CASSFGTVSYEQYF. The DNA of the CDR3 is TGTGCCAGCAGCTTCGGGACAGTGTCCTACGAGCAGTACTTC. The chain couples TRBV5-4 to TRBJ2-7; 7 bases fit TRBD1. CDR1 SGHNT and CDR2 YYREEE come from the germline V gene (reference sequence). The CDR3 loop spans 14 amino acids. J was trimmed by 1 base and V by 2 bases; bases with no gene match: 3. Together with reference TRBV5-4 and TRBJ2-7, the CDR3 gives the full variable domain: ETGVTQSPTHLIKTRGQQVTLRCSSQSGHNTVSWYQQALGQGPQFIFQYYREEENGRGNFPPRFSGLQFPNYSSELNVNALELDDSALYLCASSFGTVSYEQYFGPGTRLTVT.

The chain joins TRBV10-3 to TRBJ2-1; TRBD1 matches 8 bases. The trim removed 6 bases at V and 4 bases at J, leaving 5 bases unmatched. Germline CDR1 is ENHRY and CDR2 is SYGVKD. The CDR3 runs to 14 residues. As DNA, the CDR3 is TGTGCCATCAGCGCAGGGGGCGGTTACAATGAGCAGTTCTTC. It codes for CAISAGGGYNEQFF.

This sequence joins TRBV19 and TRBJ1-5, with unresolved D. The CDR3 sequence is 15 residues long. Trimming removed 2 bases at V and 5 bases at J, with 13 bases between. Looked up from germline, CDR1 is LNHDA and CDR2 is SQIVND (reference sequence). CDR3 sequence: CASSIPSTADQPQHF. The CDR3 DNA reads TGTGCCAGTAGTATACCGAGTACCGCGGATCAGCCCCAGCATTTT.

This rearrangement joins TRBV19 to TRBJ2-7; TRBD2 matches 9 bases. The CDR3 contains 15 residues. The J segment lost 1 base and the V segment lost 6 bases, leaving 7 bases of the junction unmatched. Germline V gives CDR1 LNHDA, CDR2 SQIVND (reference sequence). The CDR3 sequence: CASSASGVSSYEQYF. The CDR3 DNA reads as TGTGCCAGTAGCGCTAGCGGGGTCTCATCCTACGAGCAGTACTTC. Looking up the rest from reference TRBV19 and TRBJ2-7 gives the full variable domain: DGGITQSPKYLFRKEGQNVTLSCEQNLNHDAMYWYRQDPGQGLRLIYYSQIVNDFQKGDIAEGYSVSREKKESFPLTVTSAQKNPTAFYLCASSASGVSSYEQYFGPGTRLTVT.

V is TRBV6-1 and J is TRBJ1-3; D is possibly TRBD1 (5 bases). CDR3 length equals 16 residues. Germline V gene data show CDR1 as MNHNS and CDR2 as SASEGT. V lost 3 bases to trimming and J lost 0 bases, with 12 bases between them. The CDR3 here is CASSDQGHSSGNTIYF. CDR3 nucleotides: TGTGCCAGCAGTGATCAAGGACATAGCTCTGGAAACACCATATATTTT.

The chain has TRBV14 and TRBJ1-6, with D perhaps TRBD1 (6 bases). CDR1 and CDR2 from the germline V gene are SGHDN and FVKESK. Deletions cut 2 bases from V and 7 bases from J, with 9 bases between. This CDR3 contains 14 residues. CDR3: CASSQQGTNSPLHF. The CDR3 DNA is TGTGCCAGCAGCCAACAGGGGACGAATTCACCCCTCCACTTT.

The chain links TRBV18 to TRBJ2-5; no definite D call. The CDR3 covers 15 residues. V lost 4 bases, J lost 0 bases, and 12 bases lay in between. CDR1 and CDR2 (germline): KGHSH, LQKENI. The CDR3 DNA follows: TGTGCCAGCTCACGGCAATTCAGGTACCAAGAGACCCAGTACTTC. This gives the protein CASSRQFRYQETQYF.

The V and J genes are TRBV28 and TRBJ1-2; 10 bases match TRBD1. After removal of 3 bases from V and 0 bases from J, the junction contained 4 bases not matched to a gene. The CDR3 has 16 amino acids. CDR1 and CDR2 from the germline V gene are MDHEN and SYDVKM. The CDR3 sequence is CASSLGQGRANYGYTF. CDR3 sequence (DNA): TGTGCCAGCAGTTTGGGACAGGGGAGAGCTAACTATGGCTACACCTTC.

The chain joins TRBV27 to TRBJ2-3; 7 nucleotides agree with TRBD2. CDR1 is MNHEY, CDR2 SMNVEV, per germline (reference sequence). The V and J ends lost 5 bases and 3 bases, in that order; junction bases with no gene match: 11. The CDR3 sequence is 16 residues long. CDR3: CASSHRAGERTDTQYF. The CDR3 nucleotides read TGTGCCAGCAGTCACCGGGCGGGGGAGCGGACAGATACGCAGTATTTT.

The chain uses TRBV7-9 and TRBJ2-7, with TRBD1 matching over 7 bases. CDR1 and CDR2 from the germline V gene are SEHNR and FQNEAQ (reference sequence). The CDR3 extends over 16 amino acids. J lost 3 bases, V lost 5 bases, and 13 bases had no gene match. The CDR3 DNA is TGTGCCAGCAGCCATCTTGACCGACAGGGTAGCTACGAGCAGTACTTC. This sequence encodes CASSHLDRQGSYEQYF.

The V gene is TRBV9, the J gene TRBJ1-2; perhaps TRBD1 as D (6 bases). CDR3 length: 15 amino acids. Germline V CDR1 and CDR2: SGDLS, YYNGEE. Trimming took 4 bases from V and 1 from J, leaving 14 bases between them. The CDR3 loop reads CASSPSQQGNYGYTF. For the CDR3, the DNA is TGTGCCAGCAGCCCAAGTCAACAGGGTAACTATGGCTACACCTTC.

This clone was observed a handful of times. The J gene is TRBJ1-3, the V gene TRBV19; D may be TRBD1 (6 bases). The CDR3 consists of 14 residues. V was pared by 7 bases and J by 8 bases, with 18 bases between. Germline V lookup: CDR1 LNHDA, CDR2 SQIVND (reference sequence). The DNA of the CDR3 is TGTGCCAGTACTAGAACAGGGAGCACGGACACCATATATTTT. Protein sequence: CASTRTGSTDTIYF. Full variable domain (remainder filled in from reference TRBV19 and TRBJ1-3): DGGITQSPKYLFRKEGQNVTLSCEQNLNHDAMYWYRQDPGQGLRLIYYSQIVNDFQKGDIAEGYSVSREKKESFPLTVTSAQKNPTAFYLCASTRTGSTDTIYFGEGSWLTVV.

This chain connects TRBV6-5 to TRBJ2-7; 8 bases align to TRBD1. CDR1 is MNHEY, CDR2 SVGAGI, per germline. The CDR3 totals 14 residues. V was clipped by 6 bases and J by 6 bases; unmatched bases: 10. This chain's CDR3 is CASSPVTGGFEQYF. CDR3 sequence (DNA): TGTGCCAGCAGCCCCGTTACAGGGGGATTCGAGCAGTACTTC.

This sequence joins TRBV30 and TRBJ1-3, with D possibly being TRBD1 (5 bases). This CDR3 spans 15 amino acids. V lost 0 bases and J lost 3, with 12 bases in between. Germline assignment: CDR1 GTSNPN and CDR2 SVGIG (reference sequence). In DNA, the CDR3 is TGTGCCTGGAGTGTTGGGTGGGGCGGTGGAAACACCATATATTTT. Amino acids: CAWSVGWGGGNTIYF.

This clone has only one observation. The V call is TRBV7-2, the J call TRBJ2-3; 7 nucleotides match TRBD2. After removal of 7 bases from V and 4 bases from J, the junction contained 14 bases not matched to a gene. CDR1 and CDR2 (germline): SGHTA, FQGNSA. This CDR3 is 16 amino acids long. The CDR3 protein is CASTPRPGLGSDTQYF. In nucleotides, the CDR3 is TGTGCCAGCACTCCTCGACCCGGACTAGGATCAGATACGCAGTATTTT.

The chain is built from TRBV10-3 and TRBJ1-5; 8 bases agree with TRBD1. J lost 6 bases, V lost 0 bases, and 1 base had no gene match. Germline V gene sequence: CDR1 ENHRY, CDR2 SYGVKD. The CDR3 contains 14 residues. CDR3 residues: CAISESTGAQPQHF. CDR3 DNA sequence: TGTGCCATCAGTGAGTCGACAGGGGCTCAGCCCCAGCATTTT.